The T cell receptor (beta chain) described here comes from a study of T cell clonality in common variable immunodeficiency. Study-wide findings and caveats: Reportedly, TCR beta sequences from common variable immunodeficiency showed fewer deletions and N-nucleotide insertions. Fewer TCRbeta clones were shared among CVID subjects than controls.

Looked up from germline, CDR1 is DFQATT and CDR2 is SNEGSKA (reference sequence). Germline trimming cut 4 bases from V and 8 bases from J; bases unmatched to any gene: 7. The CDR3 loop spans 15 amino acids. Data came from immunoSEQ multiplex PCR; TCRdb stores just in-frame clones and leaves some out. The specimen has nearly 20,000 clones, none found just once. This clone was counted ten times or more. Its antigen is unknown. The CDR3 end lies 3 residues beyond the end of the read and is filled in from the germline J gene. Donors gave roughly 4.5 to 8.5 ml heparinized peripheral whole blood. Material for sequencing was peripheral blood mononuclear cells. The receptor comes from a human donor with common variable immunodeficiency. This rearrangement joins TRBV20-1 to TRBJ2-1, with TRBD2 matching 14 bases. CDR3 DNA, as far as it was read: TGCAGTGCTATCACAGGGACTAGCGGGAGAGATGAG. It specifies CSAITGTSGRDE. The entire CDR3 protein reads CSAITGTSGRDEQFF.